This note documents a single TCR beta chain sequence. What it binds is not known. The naive CD8 subset, CD45RO-negative cells positively selected for CCR7, excluded terminally differentiated effector memory CD45RA+ cells. These data belong to a study of shared clonotypes between healthy human individuals. Germline V gives CDR1 MDHEN, CDR2 SYDVKM. Losses at the gene ends were 5 bases for V and 4 bases for J; bases not matched to a gene: 11. This CDR3 spans 16 amino acids. Study observations and caveats: The sole specimen, blood, was sampled, and tissue repertoires likely differ.

Each sorted subset replicate got 200 ng genomic DNA, tens of thousands of genomes. Repertoires were generated with immunoSEQ multiplex PCR, while TCRdb's copy carries only in-frame clones and drops some. The sample includes under 700,000 clones, about 95% seen only once; the top ten take over 0.1%. V and J are TRBV28 and TRBJ2-1; TRBD2 agrees at 7 bases. What was sequenced was naive CD8+ T cells sorted from blood. This sequence originates from a woman aged 25-40 years in good health. DNA for the CDR3: TGTGCCAGCAGTACCAAGCGGGAATTGAGGTACAATGAGCAGTTCTTC. Protein product: CASSTKRELRYNEQFF.